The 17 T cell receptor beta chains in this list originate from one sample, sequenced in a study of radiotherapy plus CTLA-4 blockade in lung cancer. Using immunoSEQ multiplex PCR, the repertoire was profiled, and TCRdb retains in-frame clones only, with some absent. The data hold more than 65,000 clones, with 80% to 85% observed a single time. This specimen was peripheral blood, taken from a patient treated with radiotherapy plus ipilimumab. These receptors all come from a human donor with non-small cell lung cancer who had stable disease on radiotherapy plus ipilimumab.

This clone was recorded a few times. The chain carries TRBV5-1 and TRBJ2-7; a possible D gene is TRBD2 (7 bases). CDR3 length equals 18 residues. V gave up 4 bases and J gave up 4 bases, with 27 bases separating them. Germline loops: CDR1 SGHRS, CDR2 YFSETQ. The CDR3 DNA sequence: TGCGCCAGCAGCCCGGCGGAGGGGTTGGCGGGGGCTCTTTACGAGCAGTACTTC. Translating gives CASSPAEGLAGALYEQYF.

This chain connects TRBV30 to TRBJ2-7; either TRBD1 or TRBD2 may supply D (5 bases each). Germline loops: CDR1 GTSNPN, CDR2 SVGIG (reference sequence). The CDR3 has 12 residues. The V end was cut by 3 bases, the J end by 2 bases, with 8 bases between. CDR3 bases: TGTGCCTGGAGCCGGGGCCCCTACGAGCAGTACTTC. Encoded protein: CAWSRGPYEQYF.

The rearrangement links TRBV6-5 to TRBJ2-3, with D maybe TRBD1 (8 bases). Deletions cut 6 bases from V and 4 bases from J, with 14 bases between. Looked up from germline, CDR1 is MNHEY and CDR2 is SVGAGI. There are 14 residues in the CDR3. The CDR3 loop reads CASSRTGRADTQYF. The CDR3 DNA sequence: TGTGCCAGCAGCCGGACAGGGAGGGCAGATACGCAGTATTTT.

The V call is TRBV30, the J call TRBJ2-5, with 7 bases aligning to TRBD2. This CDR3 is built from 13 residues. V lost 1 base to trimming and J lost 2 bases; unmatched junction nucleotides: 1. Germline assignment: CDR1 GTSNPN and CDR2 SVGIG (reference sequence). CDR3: CAWSGAGQETQYF. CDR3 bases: TGTGCCTGGAGTGGAGCGGGACAAGAGACCCAGTACTTC.

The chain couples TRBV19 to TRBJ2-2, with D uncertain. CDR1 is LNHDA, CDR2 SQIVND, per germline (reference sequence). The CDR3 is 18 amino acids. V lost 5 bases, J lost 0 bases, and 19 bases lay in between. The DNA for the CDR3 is TGTGCCAGTAGTCTTATGAGGAACCGTCCTTCGAACACCGGGGAGCTGTTTTTT. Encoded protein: CASSLMRNRPSNTGELFF.

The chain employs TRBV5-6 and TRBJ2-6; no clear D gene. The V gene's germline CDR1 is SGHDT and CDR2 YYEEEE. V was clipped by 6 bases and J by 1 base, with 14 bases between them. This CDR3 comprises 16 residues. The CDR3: CASTFRAQSGANVLTF. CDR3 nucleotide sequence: TGTGCCAGCACCTTTCGGGCCCAATCTGGGGCCAACGTCCTGACTTTC.

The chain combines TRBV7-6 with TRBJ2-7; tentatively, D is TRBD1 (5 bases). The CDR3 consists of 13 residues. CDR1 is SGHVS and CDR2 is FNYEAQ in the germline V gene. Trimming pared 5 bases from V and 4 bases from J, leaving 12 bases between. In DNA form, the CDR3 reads TGTGCCAGCAGCCCCAACCAGGGTTACGAGCAGTACTTC. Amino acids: CASSPNQGYEQYF. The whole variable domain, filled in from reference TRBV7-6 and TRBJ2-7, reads GAGVSQSPRYKVTKRGQDVALRCDPISGHVSLYWYRQALGQGPEFLTYFNYEAQQDKSGLPNDRFSAERPEGSISTLTIQRTEQRDSAMYRCASSPNQGYEQYFGPGTRLTVT.

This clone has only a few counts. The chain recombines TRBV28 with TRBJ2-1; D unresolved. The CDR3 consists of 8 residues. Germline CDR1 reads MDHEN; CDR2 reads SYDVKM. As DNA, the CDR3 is TGTGTCGACAATGAGCAGTTCTTC. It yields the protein CVDNEQFF.

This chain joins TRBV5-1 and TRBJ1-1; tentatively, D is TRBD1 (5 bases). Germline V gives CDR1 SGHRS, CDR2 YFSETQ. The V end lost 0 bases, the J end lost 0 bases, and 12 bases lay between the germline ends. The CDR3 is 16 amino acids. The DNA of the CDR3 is TGCGCCAGCAGCTTGGTCGGGGGTTCTGTGAACACTGAAGCTTTCTTT. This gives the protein CASSLVGGSVNTEAFF. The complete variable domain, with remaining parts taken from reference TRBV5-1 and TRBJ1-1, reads KAGVTQTPRYLIKTRGQQVTLSCSPISGHRSVSWYQQTPGQGLQFLFEYFSETQRNKGNFPGRFSGRQFSNSRSEMNVSTLELGDSALYLCASSLVGGSVNTEAFFGQGTRLTVV.

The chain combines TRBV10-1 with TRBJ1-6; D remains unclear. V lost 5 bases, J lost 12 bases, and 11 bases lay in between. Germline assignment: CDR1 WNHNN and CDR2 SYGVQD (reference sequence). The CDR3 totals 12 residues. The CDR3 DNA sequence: TGCGCCAGCAGTCCATCGGAAATACCCCTCCACTTT. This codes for CASSPSEIPLHF.

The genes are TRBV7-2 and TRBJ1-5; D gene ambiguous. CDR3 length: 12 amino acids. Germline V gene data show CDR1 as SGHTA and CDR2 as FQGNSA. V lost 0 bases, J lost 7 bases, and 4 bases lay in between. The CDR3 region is CASSLAGQPQHF. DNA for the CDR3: TGTGCCAGCAGCTTAGCGGGGCAGCCCCAGCATTTT.

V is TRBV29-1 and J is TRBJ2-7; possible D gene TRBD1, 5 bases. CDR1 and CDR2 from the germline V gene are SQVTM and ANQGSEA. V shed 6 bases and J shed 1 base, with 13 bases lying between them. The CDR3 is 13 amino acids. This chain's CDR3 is CSVETGSSYEQYF. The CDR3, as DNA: TGCAGCGTCGAAACAGGATCTTCCTACGAGCAGTACTTC.

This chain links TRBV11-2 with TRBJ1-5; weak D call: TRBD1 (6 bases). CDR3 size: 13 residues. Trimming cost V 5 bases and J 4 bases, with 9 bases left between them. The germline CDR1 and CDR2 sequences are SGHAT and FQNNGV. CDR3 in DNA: TGTGCCAGCAGCGTACAGGGAAATCAGCCCCAGCATTTT. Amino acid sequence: CASSVQGNQPQHF.

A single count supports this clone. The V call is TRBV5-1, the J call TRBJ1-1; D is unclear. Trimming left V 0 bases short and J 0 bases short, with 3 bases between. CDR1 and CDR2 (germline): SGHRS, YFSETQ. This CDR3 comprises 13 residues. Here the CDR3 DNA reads TGCGCCAGCAGCTTGGCCCTGAACACTGAAGCTTTCTTT. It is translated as CASSLALNTEAFF. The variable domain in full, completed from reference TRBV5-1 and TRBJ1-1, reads KAGVTQTPRYLIKTRGQQVTLSCSPISGHRSVSWYQQTPGQGLQFLFEYFSETQRNKGNFPGRFSGRQFSNSRSEMNVSTLELGDSALYLCASSLALNTEAFFGQGTRLTVV.

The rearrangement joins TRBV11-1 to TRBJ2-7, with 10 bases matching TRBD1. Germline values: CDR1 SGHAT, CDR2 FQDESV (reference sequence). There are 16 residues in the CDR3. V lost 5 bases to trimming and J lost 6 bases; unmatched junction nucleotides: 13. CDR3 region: CASSPTLGQGSGEQYF. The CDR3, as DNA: TGTGCCAGCAGCCCTACCCTGGGACAGGGGTCTGGCGAGCAGTACTTC.

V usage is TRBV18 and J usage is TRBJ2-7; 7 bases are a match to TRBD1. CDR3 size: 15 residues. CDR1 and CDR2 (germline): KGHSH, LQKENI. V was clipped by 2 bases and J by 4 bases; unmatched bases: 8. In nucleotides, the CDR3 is TGTGCCAGCTCACCAAGGCCAGGGGGTAGGTACGAGCAGTACTTC. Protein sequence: CASSPRPGGRYEQYF.

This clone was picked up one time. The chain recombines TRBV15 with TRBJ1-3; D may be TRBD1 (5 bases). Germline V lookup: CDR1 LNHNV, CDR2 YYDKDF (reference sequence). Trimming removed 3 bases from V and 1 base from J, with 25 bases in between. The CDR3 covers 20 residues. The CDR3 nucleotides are TGTGCCACCAGCAGCCCATTTGTAACAGGACGGGAGGTTTCTGGAAACACCATATATTTT. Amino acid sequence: CATSSPFVTGREVSGNTIYF. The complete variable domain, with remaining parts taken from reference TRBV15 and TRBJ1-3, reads DAMVIQNPRYQVTQFGKPVTLSCSQTLNHNVMYWYQQKSSQAPKLLFHYYDKDFNNEADTPDNFQSRRPNTSFCFLDIRSPGLGDTAMYLCATSSPFVTGREVSGNTIYFGEGSWLTVV.